What follows describes a single T cell receptor (beta chain). Sequencing used immunoSEQ multiplex PCR; TCRdb keeps in-frame clones, though not all of them. The repertoire has 350,000 to 450,000 clones, just under 90% of them found once; the top ten carry less than 2%. The data were taken from a study of blood T cell repertoires in COVID-19. This CDR3 is 16 amino acids long. J lost 1 base, V lost 3 bases, and 5 bases had no gene match. The germline CDR1 and CDR2 sequences are MGHRA and YSYEKL. The sample was PBMCs or T cells enriched from blood (not recorded which). V usage is TRBV4-1 and J usage is TRBJ2-5; TRBD1 matches 10 bases. The receptor was derived from a woman aged 25 to 39 who had recovered from COVID-19. In nucleotides, the CDR3 is TGCGCCAGCAGCCAGCCGGGACAGGGGCTCCAAGAGACCCAGTACTTC. This encodes CASSQPGQGLQETQYF.